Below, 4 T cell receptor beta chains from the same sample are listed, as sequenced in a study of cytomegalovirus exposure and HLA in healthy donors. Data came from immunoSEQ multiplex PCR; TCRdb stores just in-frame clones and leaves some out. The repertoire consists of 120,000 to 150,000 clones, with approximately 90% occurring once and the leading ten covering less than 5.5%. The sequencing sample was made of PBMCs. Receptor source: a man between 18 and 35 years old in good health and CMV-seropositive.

CDR3 amino acids: CASSFTTNTEAFF. The CDR3 bases are TGCGCCAGCAGCTTTACAACGAACACTGAAGCTTTCTTT. The chain combines TRBV5-1 with TRBJ1-1; D is undetermined. The V end lost 2 bases, the J end lost 1 base, and 6 bases lay between the germline ends. CDR1 and CDR2 (germline): SGHRS, YFSETQ. The CDR3 is 13 residues long.

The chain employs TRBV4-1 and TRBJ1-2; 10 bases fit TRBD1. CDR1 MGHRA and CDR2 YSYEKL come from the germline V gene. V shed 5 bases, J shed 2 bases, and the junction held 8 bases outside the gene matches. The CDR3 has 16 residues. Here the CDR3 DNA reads TGCGCCAGCAGCTACCCCGGGACAGGGGACAACTATGGCTACACCTTC. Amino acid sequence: CASSYPGTGDNYGYTF.

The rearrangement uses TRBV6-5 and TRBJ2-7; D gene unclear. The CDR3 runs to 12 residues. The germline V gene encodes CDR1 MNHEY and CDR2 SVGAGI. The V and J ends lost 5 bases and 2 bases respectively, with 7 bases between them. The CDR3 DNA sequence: TGTGCCAGCAGTAACGGAGCCTACGAGCAGTACTTC. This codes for CASSNGAYEQYF.

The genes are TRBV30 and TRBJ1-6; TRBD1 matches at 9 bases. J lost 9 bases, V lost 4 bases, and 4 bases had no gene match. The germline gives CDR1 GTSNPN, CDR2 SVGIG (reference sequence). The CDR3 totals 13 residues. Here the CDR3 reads CAWTRQGVSPLHF. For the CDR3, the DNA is TGTGCCTGGACTCGACAGGGGGTTTCACCCCTCCACTTT.